The 4 T cell receptor beta chains listed next were all sequenced from one sample in a study of CD8 T cells in Susac syndrome. Reverse transcription of about 0.45 to 1 ug RNA was performed with random hexamers. TCRdb ran MiXCR on the immunoSEQ multiplex PCR reads and lists one entry per CDR3 protein. The sample has approximately 160,000 distinct CDR3 sequences, approximately 93% seen once. The sample taken for sequencing was CD4+ T cells from PBMCs. The receptors stem from a human donor with multiple sclerosis.

This rearrangement joins TRBV29-1 to TRBJ2-1, with unresolved D. The length of the CDR3 is 13 residues. CDR1 SQVTM and CDR2 ANQGSEA come from the germline V gene. Trimming shortened V by 4 bases and J by 6 bases, and 13 bases separated the two germline ends. The DNA for the CDR3 is TGCAGCGTTGGTTCCCATTGGGGCAATGAGCAGTTCTTC. Protein: CSVGSHWGNEQFF.

The CDR3 region is CASRVVERGEQYF. Here the CDR3 DNA reads TGCGCCTCGAGGGTTGTGGAGCGGGGAGAGCAGTACTTC. The rearrangement joins TRBV5-1 to TRBJ2-7; TRBD2 matches at 7 bases. In germline, CDR1 is SGHRS, CDR2 YFSETQ. CDR3 size: 13 residues. V trimming: 10 bases; J trimming: 7 bases; junction bases outside the gene matches: 14.

This clonotype showed up just once. The V gene is TRBV24-1, the J gene TRBJ1-3; 7 bases line up with TRBD1. The germline V gene encodes CDR1 KGHDR and CDR2 SFDVKD. V lost 9 bases, J lost 3 bases, and 10 bases stayed unmatched. This CDR3 is built from 15 residues. The CDR3 DNA reads TGTGCCACCTTTCCATCCCGGGACAGTGGAAACACCATATATTTT. As protein: CATFPSRDSGNTIYF.

This sequence joins TRBV2 and TRBJ1-2; D is possibly TRBD1 (6 bases). CDR3 length: 15 amino acids. CDR1 SNHLY and CDR2 FYNNEI come from the germline V gene. V gave up 8 bases and J gave up 4 bases, with 20 bases separating them. CDR3 region: CASRDITTGLYGYTF. The CDR3 bases are TGTGCCAGCCGGGACATCACTACGGGGCTCTATGGCTACACCTTC. Drawing the rest from reference TRBV2 and TRBJ1-2, the complete variable domain is EPEVTQTPSHQVTQMGQEVILRCVPISNHLYFYWYRQILGQKVEFLVSFYNNEISEKSEIFDDQFSVERPDGSNFTLKIRSTKLEDSAMYFCASRDITTGLYGYTFGSGTRLTVV.